A single sample gave rise to the 4 T cell receptor beta chains below, sequenced in a study of cytomegalovirus exposure and HLA in healthy donors. This table comes from immunoSEQ multiplex PCR, and its TCRdb copy is limited to in-frame clones, with some not included. The sample carries 150,000 to 180,000 clones, about 86% recorded once. The sample comprised PBMCs. The receptors shown here come from a young man in good health and CMV-seropositive.

Written as DNA, the CDR3 is TGCGCCAGCAGCCCCGAAACTAGCGGGGGCGCTTTGAGGGACGAGCAGTACTTC. Its translation: CASSPETSGGALRDEQYF. The chain uses TRBV4-3 and TRBJ2-7; 11 bases fit TRBD2. CDR1 and CDR2 (germline): LGHNA, YSLEER. V lost 4 bases and J lost 5; bases outside the gene matches: 16. CDR3 length: 18 residues.

The chain has TRBV6-1 and TRBJ1-4; no clear D. CDR1 and CDR2 from the germline V gene are MNHNS and SASEGT. CDR3 length: 10 amino acids. The V gene lost 5 bases and the J gene lost 13 bases, with 8 bases spanning the gap. The CDR3 bases are TGTGCCAGCAGTTCCTCCGGACTGTTTTTT. This translates into CASSSSGLFF.

The chain recombines TRBV9 with TRBJ2-5; the match to TRBD2 covers 10 bases. V was pared by 4 bases and J by 1 base, with 4 bases of the junction left unmatched. Germline V gives CDR1 SGDLS, CDR2 YYNGEE. This CDR3 spans 15 amino acids. The CDR3 region has the DNA TGTGCCAGCAGCTCAACTAGCGGGACCCAAGAGACCCAGTACTTC. Translation: CASSSTSGTQETQYF.

This clone was observed a few times. The chain combines TRBV4-1 with TRBJ1-2, with 7 bases matching TRBD1. V was clipped by 3 bases and J by 2 bases; unmatched bases: 15. There are 18 residues in the CDR3. Germline V gives CDR1 MGHRA, CDR2 YSYEKL. In nucleotides, the CDR3 is TGCGCCAGCAGCCAGACCAATGGGCCGGGACAGTACAACTATGGCTACACCTTC. It translates to CASSQTNGPGQYNYGYTF.